This T cell receptor (beta chain) was sequenced in a study of blood T cell repertoires in COVID-19 (dated by TCRdb to between 2020 and 2021). In the study overall: Collaborator samples came from the United States, Italy and Spain and covered acute and convalescent phases of COVID-19. The material from the prospective study consisted of cDNA or gDNA derived from T cells, B-cell-depleted T cells, or PBMCs. Subjects who had been exposed to COVID-19, were actively infected with it, or had recovered from it provided the deeply sampled blood TCRbeta repertoires that made up the dataset. The repertoires were made available in a free public database intended to serve as a resource for research on the immune response to SARS-CoV-2. Samples came from the ongoing ImmuneRACE study (first 160 participants) plus 1,254 subjects from 6 global collaborators. A de-identified subject ID, COVID-19 status, age in years and sex were almost always included in the sample metadata. Where HLA class I and class II types were available, the types were taken from metadata supplied by the sample provider, not from assay-based typing.

What the study reported, not specific to this receptor: The amount of clinical and demographic metadata varied by source and participant and was provided uncurated.

The collaborating institutions used their own protocols to collect whole blood in K2EDTA tubes. For TCRbeta analysis, collaborator samples were shipped as frozen whole blood, as isolated PBMCs, or as DNA extracted from either sample type. Only one count was recorded for this clone. Its antigen remains undetermined. The input lacks base qualities; no much larger clone sits a single base away. The germline V gene sets CDR1 to MNHEY and CDR2 to SVGAGI. Counted from cysteine to phenylalanine, this CDR3 has 15 amino acids. Of the read, only the CDR3 DNA is kept; its 45 bases are in frame from base 1. Between the V and J ends, shortened by 4 bases and 4 bases respectively, the junction contains 11 bases. TCRbeta CDR3 regions were amplified from genomic DNA using the immunoSEQ Assay, a bias-controlled multiplex PCR. The authors' pipeline ran thus. Within the assay, amplification of reference gene primers was used to estimate how many nucleated cells each sample contained. To quantify the absolute abundance of each unique TCRbeta CDR3 rearrangement, sequence reads were collapsed and filtered. For each sample, productive Simpson clonality was calculated by taking the square root of Simpson's diversity index across productive rearrangements. The immuneACCESS repertoire file appears here via TCRdb, limited to in-frame rearrangements. These files lack a portion of the clones; in checked studies, under half of the deficit traces to unresolved V genes, and the cause of the others is not known. That table gives V, J and clone size, and the DNA gave D and trimming. In this sample the table shows 90,000 to 120,000 clones, 69% of which occur a single time. The ten largest clones add up to approximately 5.9% of the sample.

The rearrangement joined TRBV6-5 to TRBJ2-6, with the identity of the D gene unclear. Material: peripheral blood. The receptor was derived from an elderly man with acute or convalescent COVID-19. The bases are TGTGCCAGCAGTTCCGATCCGAGGGGGGCCAACGTCCTGACTTTC. It codes for CASSSDPRGANVLTF.